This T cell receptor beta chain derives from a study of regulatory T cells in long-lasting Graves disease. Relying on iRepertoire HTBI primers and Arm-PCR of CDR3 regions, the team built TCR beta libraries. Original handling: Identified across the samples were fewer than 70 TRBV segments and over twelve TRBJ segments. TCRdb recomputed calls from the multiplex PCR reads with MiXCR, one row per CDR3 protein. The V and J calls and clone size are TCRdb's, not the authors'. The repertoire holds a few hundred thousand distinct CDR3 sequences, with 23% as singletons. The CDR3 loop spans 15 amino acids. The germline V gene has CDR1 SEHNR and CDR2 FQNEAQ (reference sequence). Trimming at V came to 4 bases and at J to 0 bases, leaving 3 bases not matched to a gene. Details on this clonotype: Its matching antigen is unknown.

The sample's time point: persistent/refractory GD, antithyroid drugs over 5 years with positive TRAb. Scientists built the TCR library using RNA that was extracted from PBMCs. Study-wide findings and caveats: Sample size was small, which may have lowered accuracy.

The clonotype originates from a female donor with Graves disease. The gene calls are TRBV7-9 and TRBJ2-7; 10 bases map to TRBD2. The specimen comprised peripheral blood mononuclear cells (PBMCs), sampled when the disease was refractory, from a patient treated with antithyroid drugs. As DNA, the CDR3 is TGTGCCAGCAGCTCAGCGGGAGGGCTCTCCTACGAGCAGTACTTC. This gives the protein CASSSAGGLSYEQYF.